This TCR beta chain emerged from a study of cytotoxic CD8 clonotypes in ibrutinib-treated CLL. The wider study: The patient breakdown showed 11 relapsed/refractory and approximately 15 treatment-naive cases, with approximately 18 IGHV unmutated.

Target depth was 1 in 200,000 to 1 in 1 million T cells, about 10x per clonotype. TCRdb keeps only in-frame clones here, not all; method: immunoSEQ multiplex PCR. The repertoire holds approximately 140,000 clones, 70% to 80% seen once, with around a quarter in the top ten. V was pared by 2 bases and J by 6 bases, with 16 bases between. In germline, CDR1 is MGHRA, CDR2 YSYEKL. The length of the CDR3 is 15 residues. The rearrangement links TRBV4-1 to TRBJ1-2; weak D call: TRBD1 (6 bases). The material was PBMCs, obtained after 12 months of ibrutinib treatment. The sequence was obtained from a human donor with chronic lymphocytic leukemia. CDR3 nucleotides: TGCGCCAGCAGCCAACTGGGGGCGATATTGAATGGCTACACCTTC. Residues: CASSQLGAILNGYTF.